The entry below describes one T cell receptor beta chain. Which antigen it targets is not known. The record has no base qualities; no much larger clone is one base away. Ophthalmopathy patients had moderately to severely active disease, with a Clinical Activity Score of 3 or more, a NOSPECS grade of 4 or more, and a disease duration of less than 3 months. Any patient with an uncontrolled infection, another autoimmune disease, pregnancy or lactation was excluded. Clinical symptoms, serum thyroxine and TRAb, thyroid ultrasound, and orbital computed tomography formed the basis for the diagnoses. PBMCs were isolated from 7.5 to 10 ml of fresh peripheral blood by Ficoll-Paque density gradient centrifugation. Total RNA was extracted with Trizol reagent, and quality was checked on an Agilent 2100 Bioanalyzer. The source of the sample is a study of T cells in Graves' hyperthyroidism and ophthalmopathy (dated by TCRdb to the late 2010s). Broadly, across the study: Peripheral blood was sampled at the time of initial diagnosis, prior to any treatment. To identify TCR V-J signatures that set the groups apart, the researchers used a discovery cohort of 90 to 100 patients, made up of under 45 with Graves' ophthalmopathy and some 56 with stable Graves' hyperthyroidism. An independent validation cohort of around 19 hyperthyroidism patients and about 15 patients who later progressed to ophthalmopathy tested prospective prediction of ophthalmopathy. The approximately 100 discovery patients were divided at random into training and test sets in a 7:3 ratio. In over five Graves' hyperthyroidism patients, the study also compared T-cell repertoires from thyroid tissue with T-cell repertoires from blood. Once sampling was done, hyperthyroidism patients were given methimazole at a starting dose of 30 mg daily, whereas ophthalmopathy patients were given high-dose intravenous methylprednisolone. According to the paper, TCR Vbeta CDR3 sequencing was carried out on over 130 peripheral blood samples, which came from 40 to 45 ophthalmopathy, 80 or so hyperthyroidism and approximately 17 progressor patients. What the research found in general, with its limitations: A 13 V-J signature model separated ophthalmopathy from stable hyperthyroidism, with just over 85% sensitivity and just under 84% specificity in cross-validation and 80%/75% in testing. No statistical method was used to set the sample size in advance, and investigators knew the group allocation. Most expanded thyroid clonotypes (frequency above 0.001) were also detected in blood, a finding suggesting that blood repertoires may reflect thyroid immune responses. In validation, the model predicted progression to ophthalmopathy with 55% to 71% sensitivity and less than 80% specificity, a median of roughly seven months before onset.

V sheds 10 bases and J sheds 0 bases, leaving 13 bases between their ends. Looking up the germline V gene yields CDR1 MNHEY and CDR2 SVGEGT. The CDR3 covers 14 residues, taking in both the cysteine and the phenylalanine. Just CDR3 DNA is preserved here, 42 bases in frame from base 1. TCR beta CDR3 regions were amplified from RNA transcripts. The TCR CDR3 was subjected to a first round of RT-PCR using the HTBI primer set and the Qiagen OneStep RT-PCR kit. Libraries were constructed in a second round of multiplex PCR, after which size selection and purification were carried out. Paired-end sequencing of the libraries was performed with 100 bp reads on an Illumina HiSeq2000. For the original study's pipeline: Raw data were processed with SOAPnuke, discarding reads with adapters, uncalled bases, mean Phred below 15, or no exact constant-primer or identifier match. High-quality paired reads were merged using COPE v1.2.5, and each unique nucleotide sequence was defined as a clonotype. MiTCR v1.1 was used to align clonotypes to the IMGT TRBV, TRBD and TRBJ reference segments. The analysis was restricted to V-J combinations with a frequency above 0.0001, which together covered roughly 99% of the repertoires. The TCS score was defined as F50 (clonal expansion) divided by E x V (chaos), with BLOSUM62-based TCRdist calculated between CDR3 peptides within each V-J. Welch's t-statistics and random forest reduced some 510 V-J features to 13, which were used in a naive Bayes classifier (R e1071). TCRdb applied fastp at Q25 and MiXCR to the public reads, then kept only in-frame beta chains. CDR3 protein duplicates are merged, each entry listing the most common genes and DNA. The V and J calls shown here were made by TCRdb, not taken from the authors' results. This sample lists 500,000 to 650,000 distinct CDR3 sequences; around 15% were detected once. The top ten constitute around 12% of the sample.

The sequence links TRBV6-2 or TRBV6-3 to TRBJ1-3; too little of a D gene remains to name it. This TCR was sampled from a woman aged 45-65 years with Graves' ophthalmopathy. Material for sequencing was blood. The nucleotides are TGTGCCACGAGACTGGGATACTCTGGAAACACCATATATTTT. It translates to CATRLGYSGNTIYF.